The present T cell receptor (beta chain) was sequenced within a study of blood T cell repertoires in COVID-19. For the study at large: Sites in the United States, Italy and Spain provided acute and convalescent COVID-19 samples. Sample material is recorded as cDNA or gDNA derived from T cells, B-cell-depleted T cells, or PBMCs.

In the authors' methods: Amplification of reference gene primers was used by the study to estimate nucleated cell counts. This table comes from immunoSEQ multiplex PCR, and its TCRdb copy is limited to in-frame clones, with some not included. D and trimming were read from the DNA, whereas the V and J calls and clone size are those reported in that table. The sample holds about 15,000 clones, 80% to 90% seen once. The CDR3 extends over 15 amino acids. Per germline, CDR1 LNHDA and CDR2 SQIVND (reference sequence). V shed 6 bases and J shed 5 bases, with 14 bases lying between them. The chain recombines TRBV19 with TRBJ1-6; no reliable D call. This TCR was recovered from a human donor in a cohort sampled during active COVID-19. The sample comprised peripheral blood. For the CDR3, the DNA is TGTGCCAGTAGCTCCCAGCTCCGGGATAATTCACCCCTCCACTTT. Its protein product is CASSSQLRDNSPLHF.